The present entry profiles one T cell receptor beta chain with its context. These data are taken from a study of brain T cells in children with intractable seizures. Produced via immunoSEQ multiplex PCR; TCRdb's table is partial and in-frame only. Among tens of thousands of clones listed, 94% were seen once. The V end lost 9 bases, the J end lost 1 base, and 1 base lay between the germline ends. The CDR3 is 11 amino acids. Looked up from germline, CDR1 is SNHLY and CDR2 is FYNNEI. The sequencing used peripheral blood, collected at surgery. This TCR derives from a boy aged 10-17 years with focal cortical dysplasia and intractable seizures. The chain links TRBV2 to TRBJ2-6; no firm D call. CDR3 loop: CASSGANVLTF. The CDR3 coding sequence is TGTGCCAGTTCTGGGGCCAACGTCCTGACTTTC.